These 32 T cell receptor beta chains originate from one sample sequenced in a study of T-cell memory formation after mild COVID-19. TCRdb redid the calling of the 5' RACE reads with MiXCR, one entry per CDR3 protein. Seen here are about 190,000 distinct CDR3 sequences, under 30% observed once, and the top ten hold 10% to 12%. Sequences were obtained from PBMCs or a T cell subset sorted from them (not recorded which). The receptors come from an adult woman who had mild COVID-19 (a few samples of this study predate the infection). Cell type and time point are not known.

CDR3 residues: CASSLVGAGEQPQHF. CDR3 DNA sequence: TGTGCCAGCAGCTTGGTCGGGGCAGGGGAACAGCCCCAGCATTTT. The chain combines TRBV5-6 with TRBJ1-5; weak D call: TRBD1 (6 bases). In germline, CDR1 is SGHDT, CDR2 YYEEEE. Trimming shortened V by 0 bases and J by 7 bases, and 14 bases separated the two germline ends. This CDR3 is built from 15 residues.

The CDR3, as DNA: TGCGCCAGCAGCCACTCCCACCGGGACGCTGCCTACGAGCAGTACTTC. This encodes CASSHSHRDAAYEQYF. The rearrangement links TRBV4-1 to TRBJ2-7; D could derive from TRBD1 or TRBD2 (5 bases each). V was cut by 3 bases and J by 2 bases, with 17 bases left in between. The CDR3 contains 16 residues. The germline V gene has CDR1 MGHRA and CDR2 YSYEKL.

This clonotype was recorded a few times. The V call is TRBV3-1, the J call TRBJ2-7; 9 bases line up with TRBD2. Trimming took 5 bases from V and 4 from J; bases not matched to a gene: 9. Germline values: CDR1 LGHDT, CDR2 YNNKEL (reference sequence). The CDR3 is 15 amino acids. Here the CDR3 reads CASSYLAGGLYEQYF. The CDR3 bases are TGTGCCAGCAGCTACCTTGCGGGGGGGCTGTACGAGCAGTACTTC.

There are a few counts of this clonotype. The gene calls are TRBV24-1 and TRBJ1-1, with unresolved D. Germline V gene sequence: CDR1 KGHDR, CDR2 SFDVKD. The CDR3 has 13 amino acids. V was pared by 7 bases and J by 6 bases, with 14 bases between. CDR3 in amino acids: CATRELRRSEAFF. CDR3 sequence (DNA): TGTGCCACCAGGGAGCTACGGAGATCTGAAGCTTTCTTT.

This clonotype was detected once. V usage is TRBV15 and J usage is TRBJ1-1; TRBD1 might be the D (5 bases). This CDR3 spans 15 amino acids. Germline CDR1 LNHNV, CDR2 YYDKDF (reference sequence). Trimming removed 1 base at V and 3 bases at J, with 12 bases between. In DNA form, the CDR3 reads TGTGCCACCAGCAGAGGTGGGGGAAGGGACACTGAAGCTTTCTTT. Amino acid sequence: CATSRGGGRDTEAFF. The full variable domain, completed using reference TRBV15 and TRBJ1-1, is DAMVIQNPRYQVTQFGKPVTLSCSQTLNHNVMYWYQQKSSQAPKLLFHYYDKDFNNEADTPDNFQSRRPNTSFCFLDIRSPGLGDTAMYLCATSRGGGRDTEAFFGQGTRLTVV.

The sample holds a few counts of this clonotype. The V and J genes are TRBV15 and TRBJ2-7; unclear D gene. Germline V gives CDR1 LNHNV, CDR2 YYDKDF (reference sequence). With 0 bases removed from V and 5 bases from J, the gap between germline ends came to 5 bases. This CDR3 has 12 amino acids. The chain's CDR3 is CATSRDGDEQYF. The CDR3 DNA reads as TGTGCCACCAGCAGAGATGGGGACGAGCAGTACTTC.

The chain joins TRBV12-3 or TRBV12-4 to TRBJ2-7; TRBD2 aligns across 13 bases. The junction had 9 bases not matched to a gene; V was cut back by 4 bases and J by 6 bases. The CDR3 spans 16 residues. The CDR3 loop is CASSSSGLAGVGEQYF. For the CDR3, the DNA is TGTGCCAGCAGTTCATCCGGACTAGCGGGAGTTGGCGAGCAGTACTTC.

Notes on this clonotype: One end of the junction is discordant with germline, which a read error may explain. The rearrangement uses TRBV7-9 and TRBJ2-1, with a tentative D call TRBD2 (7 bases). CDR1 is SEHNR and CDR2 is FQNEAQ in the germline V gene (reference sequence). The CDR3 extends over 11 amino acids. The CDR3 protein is CASSWEGERVF. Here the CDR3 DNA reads TGTGCCAGCAGCTGGGAGGGGGAGAGGGTCTTC.

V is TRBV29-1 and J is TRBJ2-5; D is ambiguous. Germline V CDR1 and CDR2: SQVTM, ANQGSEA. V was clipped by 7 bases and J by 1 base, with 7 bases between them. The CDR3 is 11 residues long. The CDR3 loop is CSALIQETQYF. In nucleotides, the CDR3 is TGCAGCGCTCTGATCCAAGAGACCCAGTACTTC.

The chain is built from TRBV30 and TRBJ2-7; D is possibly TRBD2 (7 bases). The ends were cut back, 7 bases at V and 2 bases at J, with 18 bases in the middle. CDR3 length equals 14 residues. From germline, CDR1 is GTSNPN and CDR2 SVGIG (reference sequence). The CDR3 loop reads CASLVGGVAYEQYF. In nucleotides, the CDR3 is TGTGCCTCCTTGGTAGGGGGGGTGGCCTACGAGCAGTACTTC.

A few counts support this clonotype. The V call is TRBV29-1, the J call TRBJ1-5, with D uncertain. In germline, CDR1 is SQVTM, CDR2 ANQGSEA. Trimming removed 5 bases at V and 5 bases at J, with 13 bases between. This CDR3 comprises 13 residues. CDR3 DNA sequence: TGCAGCGTTATGAGGGAGGTTGATCAGCCCCAGCATTTT. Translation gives CSVMREVDQPQHF.

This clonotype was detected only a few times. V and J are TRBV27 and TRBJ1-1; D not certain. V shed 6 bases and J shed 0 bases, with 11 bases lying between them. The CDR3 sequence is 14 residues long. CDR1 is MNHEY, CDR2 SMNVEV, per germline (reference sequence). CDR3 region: CASRMPGVNTEAFF. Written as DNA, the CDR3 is TGTGCCAGCAGGATGCCCGGGGTGAACACTGAAGCTTTCTTT.

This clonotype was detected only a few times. CDR3 in amino acids: CASSVGQGVAGELFF. The CDR3 region has the DNA TGTGCCAGCAGCGTAGGACAGGGGGTGGCCGGGGAGCTGTTTTTT. The chain links TRBV9 to TRBJ2-2; 9 nucleotides line up with TRBD1. The CDR3 has 15 residues. The germline CDR1 and CDR2 sequences are SGDLS and YYNGEE. The junction had 3 bases not matched to a gene; V was cut back by 0 bases and J by 6 bases.

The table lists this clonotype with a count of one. The chain's CDR3 is CAAGGSVADTQYF. CDR3 in DNA: TGTGCCGCGGGGGGTAGTGTGGCCGATACGCAGTATTTT. This chain links TRBV24-1 with TRBJ2-3, with 8 bases lining up with TRBD2. This CDR3 is built from 13 residues. J lost 6 bases, V lost 12 bases, and 10 bases had no gene match. CDR1 is KGHDR, CDR2 SFDVKD, per germline.

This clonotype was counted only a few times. Here the CDR3 reads CSVVLRDSSYEQYF. The CDR3 DNA follows: TGCAGCGTTGTTTTGCGGGACAGCTCCTACGAGCAGTACTTC. This chain links TRBV29-1 with TRBJ2-7, with a possible D match to TRBD1 (7 bases). Trimming pared 4 bases from V and 0 bases from J, leaving 13 bases between. Germline V gene data show CDR1 as SQVTM and CDR2 as ANQGSEA. CDR3 length equals 14 residues.

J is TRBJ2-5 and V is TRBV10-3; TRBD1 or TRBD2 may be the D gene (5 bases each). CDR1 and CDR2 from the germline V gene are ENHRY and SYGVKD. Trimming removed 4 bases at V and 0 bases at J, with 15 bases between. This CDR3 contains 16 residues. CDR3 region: CAISVRGELNQETQYF. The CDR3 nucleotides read TGTGCCATCAGTGTAAGAGGGGAATTAAACCAAGAGACCCAGTACTTC.

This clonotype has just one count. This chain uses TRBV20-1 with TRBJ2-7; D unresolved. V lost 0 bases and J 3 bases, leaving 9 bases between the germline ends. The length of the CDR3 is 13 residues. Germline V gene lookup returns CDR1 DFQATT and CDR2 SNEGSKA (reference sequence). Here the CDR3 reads CSARDSWNYEQYF. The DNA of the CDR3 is TGCAGTGCTAGAGATAGCTGGAACTACGAGCAGTACTTC.

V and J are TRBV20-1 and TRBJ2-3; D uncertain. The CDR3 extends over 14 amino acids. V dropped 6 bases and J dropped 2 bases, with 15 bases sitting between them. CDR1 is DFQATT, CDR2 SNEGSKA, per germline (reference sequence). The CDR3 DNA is TGCAGTGCCCAATCCCCGCCTATCACAGATACGCAGTATTTT. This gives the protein CSAQSPPITDTQYF.

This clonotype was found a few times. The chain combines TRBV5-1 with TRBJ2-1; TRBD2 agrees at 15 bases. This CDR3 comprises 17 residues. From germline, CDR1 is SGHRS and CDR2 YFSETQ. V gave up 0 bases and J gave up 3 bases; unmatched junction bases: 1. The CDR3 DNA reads TGCGCCAGCAGCTTGGTGGGACTAGCGGGGGGCTACAATGAGCAGTTCTTC. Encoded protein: CASSLVGLAGGYNEQFF.

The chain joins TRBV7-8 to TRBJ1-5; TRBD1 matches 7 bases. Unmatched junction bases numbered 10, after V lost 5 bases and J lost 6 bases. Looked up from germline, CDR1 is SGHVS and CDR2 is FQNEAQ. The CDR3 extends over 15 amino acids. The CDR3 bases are TGTGCCAGCAGCCTACAGGGGATGGGGTCTCAGCCCCAGCATTTT. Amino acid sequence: CASSLQGMGSQPQHF.

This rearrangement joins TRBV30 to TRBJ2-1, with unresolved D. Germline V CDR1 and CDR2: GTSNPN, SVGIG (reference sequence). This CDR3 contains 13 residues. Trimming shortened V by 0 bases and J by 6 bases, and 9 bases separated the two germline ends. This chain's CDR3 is CAWSVRDGNEQFF. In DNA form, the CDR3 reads TGTGCCTGGAGTGTTAGGGATGGCAATGAGCAGTTCTTC.

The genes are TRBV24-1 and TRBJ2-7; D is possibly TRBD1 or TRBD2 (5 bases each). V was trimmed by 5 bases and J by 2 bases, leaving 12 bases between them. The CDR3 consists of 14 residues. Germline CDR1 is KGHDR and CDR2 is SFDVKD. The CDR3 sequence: CATSAGTDAYEQYF. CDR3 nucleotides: TGTGCCACCAGTGCGGGGACGGATGCCTACGAGCAGTACTTC.

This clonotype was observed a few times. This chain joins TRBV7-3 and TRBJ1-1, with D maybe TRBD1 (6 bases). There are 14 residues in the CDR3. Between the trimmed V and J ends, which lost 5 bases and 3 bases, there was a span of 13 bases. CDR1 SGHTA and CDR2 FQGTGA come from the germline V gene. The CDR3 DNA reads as TGTGCCAGCAGCGCCGGGACAAGTCACACTGAAGCTTTCTTT. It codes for CASSAGTSHTEAFF.

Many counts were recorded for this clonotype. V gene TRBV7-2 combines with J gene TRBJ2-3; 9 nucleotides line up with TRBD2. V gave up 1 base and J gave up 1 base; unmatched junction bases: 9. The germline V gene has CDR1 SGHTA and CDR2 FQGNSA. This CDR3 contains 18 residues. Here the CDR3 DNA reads TGTGCCAGCAGCTTAGACCTAGCGGGGATGGGGGGCACAGATACGCAGTATTTT. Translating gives CASSLDLAGMGGTDTQYF.

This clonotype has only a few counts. CDR3 bases: TGCAGCGGTGGACAGCCCAACTACGAGCAGTACTTC. Amino acids: CSGGQPNYEQYF. The chain combines TRBV29-1 with TRBJ2-7; the D gene is possibly TRBD1 (6 bases). Trimming left V 7 bases short and J 3 bases short, with 13 bases between. Germline V gene lookup returns CDR1 SQVTM and CDR2 ANQGSEA. The CDR3 has 12 amino acids.

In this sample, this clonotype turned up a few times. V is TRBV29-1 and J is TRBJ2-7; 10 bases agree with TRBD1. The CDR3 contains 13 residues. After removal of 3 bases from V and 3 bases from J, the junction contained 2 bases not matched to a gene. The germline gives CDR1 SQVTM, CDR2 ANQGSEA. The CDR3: CSVDGTGDYEQYF. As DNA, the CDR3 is TGCAGCGTTGACGGGACAGGGGACTACGAGCAGTACTTC.

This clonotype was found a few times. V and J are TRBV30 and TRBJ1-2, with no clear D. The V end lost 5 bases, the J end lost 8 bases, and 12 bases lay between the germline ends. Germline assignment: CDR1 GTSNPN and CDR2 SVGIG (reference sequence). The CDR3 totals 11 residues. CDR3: CAWGRSGGYTF. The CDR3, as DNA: TGTGCCTGGGGAAGGAGCGGCGGCTACACCTTC.

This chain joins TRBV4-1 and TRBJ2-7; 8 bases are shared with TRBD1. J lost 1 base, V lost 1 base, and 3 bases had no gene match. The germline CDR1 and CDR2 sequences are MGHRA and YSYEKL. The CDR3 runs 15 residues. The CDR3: CASSQADRESYEQYF. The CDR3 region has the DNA TGCGCCAGCAGCCAAGCGGACAGGGAATCCTACGAGCAGTACTTC.

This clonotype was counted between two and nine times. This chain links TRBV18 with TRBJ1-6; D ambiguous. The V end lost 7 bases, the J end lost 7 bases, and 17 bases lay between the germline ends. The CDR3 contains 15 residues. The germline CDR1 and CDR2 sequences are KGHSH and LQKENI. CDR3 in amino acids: CASYPGLQFNSPLHF. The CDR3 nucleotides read TGTGCCAGCTACCCGGGCCTACAATTCAATTCACCCCTCCACTTT. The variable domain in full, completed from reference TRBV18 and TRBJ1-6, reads NAGVMQNPRHLVRRRGQEARLRCSPMKGHSHVYWYRQLPEEGLKFMVYLQKENIIDESGMPKERFSAEFPKEGPSILRIQQVVRGDSAAYFCASYPGLQFNSPLHFGNGTRLTVT.

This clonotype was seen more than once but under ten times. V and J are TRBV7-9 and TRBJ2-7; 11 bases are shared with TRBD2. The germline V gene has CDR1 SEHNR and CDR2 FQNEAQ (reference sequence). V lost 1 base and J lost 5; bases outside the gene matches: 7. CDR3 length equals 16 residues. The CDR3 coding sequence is TGTGCCAGCAGCTTAGTAGCGGGAGGGCCTAGACACGAGCAGTACTTC. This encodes CASSLVAGGPRHEQYF.

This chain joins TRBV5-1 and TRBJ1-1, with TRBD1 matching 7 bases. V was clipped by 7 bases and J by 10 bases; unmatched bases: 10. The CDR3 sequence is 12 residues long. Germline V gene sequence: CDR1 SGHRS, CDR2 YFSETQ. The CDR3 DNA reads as TGCGCCAGCGGCACAGGAAGGGGGCTAGCTTTCTTT. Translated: CASGTGRGLAFF.

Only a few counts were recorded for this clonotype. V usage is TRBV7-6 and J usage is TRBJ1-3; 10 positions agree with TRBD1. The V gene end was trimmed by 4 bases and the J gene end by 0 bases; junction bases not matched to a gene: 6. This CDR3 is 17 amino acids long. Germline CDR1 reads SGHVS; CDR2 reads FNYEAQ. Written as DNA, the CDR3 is TGTGCCAGCAGCTCCCAGACAGGGGGCACCTCTGGAAACACCATATATTTT. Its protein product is CASSSQTGGTSGNTIYF.